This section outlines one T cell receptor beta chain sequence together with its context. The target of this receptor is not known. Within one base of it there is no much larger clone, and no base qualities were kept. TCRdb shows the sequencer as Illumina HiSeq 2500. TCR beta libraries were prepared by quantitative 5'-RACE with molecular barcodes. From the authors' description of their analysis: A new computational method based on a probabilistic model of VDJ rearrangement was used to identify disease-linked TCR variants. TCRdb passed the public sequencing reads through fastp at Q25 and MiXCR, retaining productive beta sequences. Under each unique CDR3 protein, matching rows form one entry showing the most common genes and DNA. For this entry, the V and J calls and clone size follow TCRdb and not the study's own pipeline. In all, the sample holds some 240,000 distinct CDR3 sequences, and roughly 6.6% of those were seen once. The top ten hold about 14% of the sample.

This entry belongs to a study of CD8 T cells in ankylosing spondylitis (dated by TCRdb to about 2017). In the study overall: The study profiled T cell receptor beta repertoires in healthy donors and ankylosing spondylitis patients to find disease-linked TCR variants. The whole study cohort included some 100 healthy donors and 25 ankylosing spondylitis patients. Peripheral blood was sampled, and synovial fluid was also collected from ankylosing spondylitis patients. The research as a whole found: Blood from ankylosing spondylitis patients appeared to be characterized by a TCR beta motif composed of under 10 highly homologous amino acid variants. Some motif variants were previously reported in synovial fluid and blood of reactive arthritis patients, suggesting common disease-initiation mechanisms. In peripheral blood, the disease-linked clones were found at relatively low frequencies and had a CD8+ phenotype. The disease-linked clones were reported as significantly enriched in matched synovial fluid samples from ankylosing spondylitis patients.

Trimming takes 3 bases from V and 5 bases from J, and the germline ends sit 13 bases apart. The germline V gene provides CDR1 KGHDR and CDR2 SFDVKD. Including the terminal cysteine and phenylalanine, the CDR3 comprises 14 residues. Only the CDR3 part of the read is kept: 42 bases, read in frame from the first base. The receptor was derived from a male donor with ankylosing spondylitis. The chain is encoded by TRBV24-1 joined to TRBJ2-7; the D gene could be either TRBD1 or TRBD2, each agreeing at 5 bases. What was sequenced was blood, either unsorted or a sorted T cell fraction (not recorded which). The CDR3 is CATSDTGTENEQYF. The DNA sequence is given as TGTGCCACCAGTGATACCGGGACGGAGAACGAGCAGTACTTC.